This entry lists 12 T cell receptor beta chains sequenced from one sample in a study of identical twins. TCRdb reprocessed the 5' RACE reads with MiXCR, giving one entry per CDR3 protein. The table has 1.5 million to 2 million distinct CDR3 sequences, around a third seen once. Source material: cord blood. Receptor source: a newborn girl in good health.

In its sample, this clonotype was seen a few times. This chain links TRBV18 with TRBJ2-6, with TRBD1 identical over 7 bases. CDR3 length equals 20 residues. The V and J ends lost 6 bases and 0 bases, in that order; junction bases with no gene match: 17. Germline CDR1 reads KGHSH; CDR2 reads LQKENI. Here the CDR3 DNA reads TGTGCCAGCTCGACAGGGATCGTCTTAGCCATGGGCTCTGGGGCCAACGTCCTGACTTTC. It yields the protein CASSTGIVLAMGSGANVLTF. The full variable domain, in which reference TRBV18 and TRBJ2-6 provide the parts outside the CDR3, is NAGVMQNPRHLVRRRGQEARLRCSPMKGHSHVYWYRQLPEEGLKFMVYLQKENIIDESGMPKERFSAEFPKEGPSILRIQQVVRGDSAAYFCASSTGIVLAMGSGANVLTFGAGSRLTVL.

This clonotype was detected only a few times. The chain combines TRBV10-3 with TRBJ2-1; 8 bases line up with TRBD1. V trimming: 6 bases; J trimming: 0 bases; junction bases outside the gene matches: 4. The CDR3 length is 15 residues. CDR1 and CDR2 (germline): ENHRY, SYGVKD. The CDR3 reads CAIRSGTGSYNEQFF. CDR3 DNA: TGTGCCATCAGGTCCGGGACAGGCTCCTACAATGAGCAGTTCTTC.

This clonotype came up a few times. J is TRBJ2-2 and V is TRBV28, with a weak D call TRBD2 (5 bases). This CDR3 spans 12 amino acids. Germline loops: CDR1 MDHEN, CDR2 SYDVKM. V was cut by 9 bases and J by 5 bases, with 10 bases left in between. The CDR3 sequence: CASTRGTGELFF. CDR3 bases: TGTGCCAGTACTAGAGGTACCGGGGAGCTGTTTTTT.

This clonotype was picked up a small number of times. The V call is TRBV20-1, the J call TRBJ2-1, with 13 positions matching TRBD2. This CDR3 is 16 amino acids long. From germline, CDR1 is DFQATT and CDR2 SNEGSKA (reference sequence). Germline trimming cut 6 bases from V and 1 base from J; bases unmatched to any gene: 6. The CDR3 reads CSAPRLAGGSYNEQFF. Written as DNA, the CDR3 is TGCAGTGCCCCAAGACTAGCGGGGGGATCCTACAATGAGCAGTTCTTC.

V gene TRBV12-3 or TRBV12-4 combines with J gene TRBJ2-5; the D is unclear. This CDR3 region has 15 residues. V lost 6 bases to trimming and J lost 1 base, with 15 bases between them. CDR3 in amino acids: CASSRPGTAQETQYF. The CDR3, as DNA: TGTGCCAGCAGCCGACCCGGAACTGCCCAAGAGACCCAGTACTTC.

This clonotype was recorded a few times. The chain employs TRBV7-9 and TRBJ1-2, with D possibly TRBD1 on 5 matching bases. V lost 4 bases to trimming and J lost 0 bases, with 9 bases between them. The V gene's germline CDR1 is SEHNR and CDR2 FQNEAQ (reference sequence). The CDR3 is made up of 14 amino acids. CDR3 amino acids: CASSSVGPNYGYTF. The DNA of the CDR3 is TGTGCCAGCAGCTCTGTGGGGCCTAACTATGGCTACACCTTC.

The chain carries TRBV29-1 and TRBJ2-3, with D unresolved. The CDR3 runs to 12 residues. The ends were cut back, 0 bases at V and 3 bases at J, with 4 bases in the middle. The V gene's germline CDR1 is SQVTM and CDR2 ANQGSEA. Here the CDR3 reads CSVEDQTDTQYF. CDR3 coding DNA: TGCAGCGTTGAAGATCAGACAGATACGCAGTATTTT.

This chain connects TRBV29-1 to TRBJ2-2, with D uncertain. Per germline, CDR1 SQVTM and CDR2 ANQGSEA. Trimming took off 6 bases at V and 2 bases at J, with 16 bases between the two ends. CDR3 length: 15 amino acids. The CDR3 protein is CSVLPGALNTGELFF. The CDR3 DNA follows: TGCAGCGTCCTGCCAGGTGCACTAAACACCGGGGAGCTGTTTTTT.

This clonotype was seen only once. The rearrangement joins TRBV21-1 to TRBJ2-1; the table names TRBD1, a call not compared with the DNA. TRBV21-1 is classified as a pseudogene. CDR3 size: 16 residues. CDR3 nucleotide sequence: TGTGCCAGCAGCAAAGAGGCAGGGAGGCGACACAATGAGCAGTTCTTC. As protein: CASSKEAGRRHNEQFF.

The chain joins TRBV12-3 or TRBV12-4 to TRBJ2-3; possibly TRBD1 for D (5 bases). Deletions cut 3 bases from V and 4 bases from J, with 17 bases between. CDR3 length: 16 residues. The DNA for the CDR3 is TGTGCCAGCAGTTTTGGTTCAGGGATTGGGCCAGATACGCAGTATTTT. Its translation is CASSFGSGIGPDTQYF.

This clonotype was counted only a few times. A much more abundant neighbour one base away suggests this may be a read error. The rearrangement uses TRBV7-2 and TRBJ2-3; D is uncertain. In germline, CDR1 is SGHTA, CDR2 FQGNSA. The germline V and J ends were trimmed by 3 bases and 0 bases, with 7 bases remaining between them. The length of the CDR3 is 14 residues. This CDR3 reads CASSFETSTDTQYF. The CDR3 region has the DNA TGTGCCAGCAGCTTTGAGACTAGCACAGATACGCAGTATTTT.

This clonotype was detected only a few times. The genes are TRBV2 and TRBJ1-2; TRBD1 is a possible D gene (6 bases). The V gene lost 4 bases and the J gene lost 5 bases, with 11 bases spanning the gap. This CDR3 comprises 13 residues. The germline V gene encodes CDR1 SNHLY and CDR2 FYNNEI. The CDR3 here is CASSGPTGYGYTF. CDR3 DNA: TGTGCCAGCAGTGGCCCGACAGGATATGGCTACACCTTC.